This paragraph reports one TCR beta chain. The antigen remains unidentified. Amplification of TCR beta CDR3 regions used RNA as the template. Using the HTBI primer set, a first-round RT-PCR was run on the TCR CDR3. TCRdb called the multiplex PCR reads again in MiXCR, with one record for every CDR3 protein. The sample consists of 500,000 or so distinct CDR3 sequences, about 16% of them appearing once. The data were obtained in a study of T cells in Graves' hyperthyroidism and ophthalmopathy. Study background: Initial diagnosis, before any treatment, was when peripheral blood was collected. Study-level points and caveats: Most clonotypes that expanded in the thyroid above 0.001 also showed up in blood.

It was uncontrolled infection, other autoimmune disease, pregnancy or lactation that excluded patients. Germline loops: CDR1 DFQATT, CDR2 SNEGSKA (reference sequence). Trimming removed 2 bases from V and 5 bases from J, with 10 bases in between. There are 14 residues in the CDR3. The sequencing sample was made of blood. J is TRBJ1-6 and V is TRBV20-1, with D unclear. This TCR was sampled from a woman under 40 with Graves' ophthalmopathy. The DNA of the CDR3 is TGCAGTGCTAGAAAGGGTCCGAATAATTCACCCCTCCACTTT. It codes for CSARKGPNNSPLHF.